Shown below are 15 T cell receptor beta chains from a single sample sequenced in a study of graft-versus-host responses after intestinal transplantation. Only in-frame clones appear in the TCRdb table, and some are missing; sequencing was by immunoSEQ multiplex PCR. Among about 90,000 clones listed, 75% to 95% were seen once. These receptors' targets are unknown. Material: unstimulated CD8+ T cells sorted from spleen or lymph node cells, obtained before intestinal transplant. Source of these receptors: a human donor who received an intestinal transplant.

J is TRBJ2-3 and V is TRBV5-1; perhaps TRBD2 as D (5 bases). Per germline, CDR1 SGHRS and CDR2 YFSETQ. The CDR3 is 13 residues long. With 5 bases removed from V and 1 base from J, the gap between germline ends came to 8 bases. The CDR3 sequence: CASRTEGTDTQYF. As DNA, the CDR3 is TGCGCCAGCAGGACGGAGGGCACAGATACGCAGTATTTT.

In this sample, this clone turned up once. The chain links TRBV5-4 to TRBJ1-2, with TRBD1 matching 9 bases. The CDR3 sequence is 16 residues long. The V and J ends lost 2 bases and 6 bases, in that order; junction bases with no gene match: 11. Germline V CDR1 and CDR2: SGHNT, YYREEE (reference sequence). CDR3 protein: CASSLNPGQGLNGYTF. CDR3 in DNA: TGTGCCAGCAGCTTAAACCCGGGACAGGGACTTAATGGCTACACCTTC.

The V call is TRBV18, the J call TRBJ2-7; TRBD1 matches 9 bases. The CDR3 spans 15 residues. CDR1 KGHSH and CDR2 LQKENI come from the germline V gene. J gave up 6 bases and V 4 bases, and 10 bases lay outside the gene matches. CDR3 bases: TGTGCCAGCTCACTACCGGGACAGGGTCAAGGCGAGCAGTACTTC. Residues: CASSLPGQGQGEQYF.

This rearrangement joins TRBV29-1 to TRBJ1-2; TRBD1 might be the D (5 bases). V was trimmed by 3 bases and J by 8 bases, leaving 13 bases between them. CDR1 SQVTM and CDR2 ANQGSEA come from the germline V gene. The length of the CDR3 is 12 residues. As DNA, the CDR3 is TGCAGCGTTGAGGGGGTGGAGGGAGGCTACACCTTC. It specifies CSVEGVEGGYTF.

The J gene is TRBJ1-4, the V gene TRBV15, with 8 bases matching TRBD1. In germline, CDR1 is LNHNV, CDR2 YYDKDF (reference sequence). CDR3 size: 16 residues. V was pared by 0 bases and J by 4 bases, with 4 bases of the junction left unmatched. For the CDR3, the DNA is TGTGCCACCAGCAGAGAACTGGACAGGGATAATGAAAAACTGTTTTTT. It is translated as CATSRELDRDNEKLFF.

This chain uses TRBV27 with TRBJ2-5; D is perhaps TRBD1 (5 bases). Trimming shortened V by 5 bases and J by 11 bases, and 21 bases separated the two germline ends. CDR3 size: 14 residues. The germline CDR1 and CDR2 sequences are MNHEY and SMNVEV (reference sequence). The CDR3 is CASSQPLTGSEQYF. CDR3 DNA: TGTGCCAGCAGTCAACCTCTCACAGGCTCGGAACAGTACTTC.

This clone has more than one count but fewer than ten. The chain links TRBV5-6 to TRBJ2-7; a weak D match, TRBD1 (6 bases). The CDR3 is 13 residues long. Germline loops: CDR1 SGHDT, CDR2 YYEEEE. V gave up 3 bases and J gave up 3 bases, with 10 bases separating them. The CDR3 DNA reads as TGTGCCAGCAGCTATCAACAGGGCTACGAGCAGTACTTC. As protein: CASSYQQGYEQYF. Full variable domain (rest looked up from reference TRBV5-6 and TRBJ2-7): DAGVTQSPTHLIKTRGQQVTLRCSPKSGHDTVSWYQQALGQGPQFIFQYYEEEERQRGNFPDRFSGHQFPNYSSELNVNALLLGDSALYLCASSYQQGYEQYFGPGTRLTVT.

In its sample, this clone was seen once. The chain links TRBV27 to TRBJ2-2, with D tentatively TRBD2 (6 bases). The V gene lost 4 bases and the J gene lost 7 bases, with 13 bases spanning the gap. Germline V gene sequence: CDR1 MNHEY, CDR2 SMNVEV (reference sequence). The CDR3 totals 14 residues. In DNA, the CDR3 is TGTGCCAGCAGTTCGGGACTCCTAATCGGGGAGCTGTTTTTT. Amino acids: CASSSGLLIGELFF.

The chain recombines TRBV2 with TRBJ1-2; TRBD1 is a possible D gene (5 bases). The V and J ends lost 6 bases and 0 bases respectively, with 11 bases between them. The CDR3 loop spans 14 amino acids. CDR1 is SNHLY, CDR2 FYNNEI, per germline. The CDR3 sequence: CASSPDTSNYGYTF. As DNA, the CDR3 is TGTGCCAGCAGCCCGGACACTTCTAACTATGGCTACACCTTC.

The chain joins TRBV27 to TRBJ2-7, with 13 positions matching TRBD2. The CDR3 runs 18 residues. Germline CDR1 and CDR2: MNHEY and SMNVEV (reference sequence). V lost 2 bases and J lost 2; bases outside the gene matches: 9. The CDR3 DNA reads TGTGCCAGCAGTTTAACTAGCGGGAGGGCCAATGGCCCCTACGAGCAGTACTTC. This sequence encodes CASSLTSGRANGPYEQYF.

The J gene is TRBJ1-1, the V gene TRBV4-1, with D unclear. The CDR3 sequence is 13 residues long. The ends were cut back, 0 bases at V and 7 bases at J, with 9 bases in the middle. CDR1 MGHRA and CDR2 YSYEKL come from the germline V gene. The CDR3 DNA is TGCGCCAGCAGCCAAGATCGCCGGGGTGAAGCTTTCTTT. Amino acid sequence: CASSQDRRGEAFF.

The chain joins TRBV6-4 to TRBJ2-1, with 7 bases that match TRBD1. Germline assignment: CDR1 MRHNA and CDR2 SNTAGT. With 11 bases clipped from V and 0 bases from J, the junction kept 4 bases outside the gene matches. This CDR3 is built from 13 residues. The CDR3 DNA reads TGTGCCGCCAGGGGGTCCTCCTACAATGAGCAGTTCTTC. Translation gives CAARGSSYNEQFF.

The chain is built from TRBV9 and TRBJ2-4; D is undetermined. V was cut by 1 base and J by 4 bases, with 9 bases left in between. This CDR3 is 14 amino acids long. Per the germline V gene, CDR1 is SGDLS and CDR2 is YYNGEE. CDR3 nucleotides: TGTGCCAGCAGCGTACAGGTCATAAAAAACATTCAGTACTTC. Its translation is CASSVQVIKNIQYF.

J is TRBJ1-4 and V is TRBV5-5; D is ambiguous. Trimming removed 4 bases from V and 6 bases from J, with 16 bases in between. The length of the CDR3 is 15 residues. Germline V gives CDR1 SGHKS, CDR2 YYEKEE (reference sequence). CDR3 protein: CASSVAGSSYEKLFF. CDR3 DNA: TGTGCCAGCAGCGTGGCGGGGAGTAGTTATGAAAAACTGTTTTTT.

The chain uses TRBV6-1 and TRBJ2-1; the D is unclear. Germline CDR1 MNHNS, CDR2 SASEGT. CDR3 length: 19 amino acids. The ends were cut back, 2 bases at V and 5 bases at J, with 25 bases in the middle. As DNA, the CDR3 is TGTGCCAGCAGTGAATATAGTGCCCCCCTTTACGGTCCCCACAATGAGCAGTTCTTC. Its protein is CASSEYSAPLYGPHNEQFF.